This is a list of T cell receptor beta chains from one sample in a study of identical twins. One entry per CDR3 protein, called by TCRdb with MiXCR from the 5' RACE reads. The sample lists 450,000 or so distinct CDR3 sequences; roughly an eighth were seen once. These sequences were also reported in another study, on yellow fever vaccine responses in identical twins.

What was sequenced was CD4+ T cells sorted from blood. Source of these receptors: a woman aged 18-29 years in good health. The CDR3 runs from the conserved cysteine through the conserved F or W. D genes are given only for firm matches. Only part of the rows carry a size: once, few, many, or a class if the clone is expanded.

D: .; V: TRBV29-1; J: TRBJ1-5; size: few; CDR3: CSVEVNGGPNQPQHF; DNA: TGCAGCGTTGAAGTGAATGGGGGCCCCAATCAGCCCCAGCATTTT
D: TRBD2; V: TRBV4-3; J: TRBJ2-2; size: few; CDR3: CASSQTIAGEAGELFF; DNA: TGCGCCAGCAGCCAGACTATAGCGGGAGAAGCCGGGGAGCTGTTTTTT
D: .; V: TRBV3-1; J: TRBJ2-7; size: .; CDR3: CASSQGTNPGQYF; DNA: TGTGCCAGCAGCCAGGGGACCAACCCAGGGCAGTACTTC
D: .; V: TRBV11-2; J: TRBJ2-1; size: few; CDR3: CASSSPRQSNLGQFF; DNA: TGTGCCAGCAGCTCCCCTAGACAGTCAAACTTAGGGCAGTTCTTC
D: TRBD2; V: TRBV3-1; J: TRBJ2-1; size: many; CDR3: CASSQVAGGKYNEQFF; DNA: TGTGCCAGCAGCCAAGTAGCGGGGGGCAAGTACAATGAGCAGTTCTTC
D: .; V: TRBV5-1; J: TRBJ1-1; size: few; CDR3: CASSWGQAKGEAFF; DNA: TGCGCCAGCAGCTGGGGACAAGCTAAAGGAGAAGCTTTCTTT
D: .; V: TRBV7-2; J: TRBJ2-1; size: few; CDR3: CASSFEPGAKRYEQFF; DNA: TGTGCCAGCAGCTTTGAACCGGGGGCGAAACGGTATGAGCAGTTCTTC
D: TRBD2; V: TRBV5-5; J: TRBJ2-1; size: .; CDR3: CASSAGRPPYNEQFF; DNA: TGTGCCAGCAGCGCCGGGAGGCCCCCCTACAATGAGCAGTTCTTC
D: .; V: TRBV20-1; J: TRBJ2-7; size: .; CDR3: CSAREGGLRGYEQYF; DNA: TGCAGTGCTAGAGAGGGCGGTCTTCGCGGCTACGAGCAGTACTTC
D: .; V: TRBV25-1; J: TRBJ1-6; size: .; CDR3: CASYEGGPRTPKSLHF; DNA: TGTGCCAGCTATGAGGGTGGCCCAAGGACCCCCAAGTCCCTCCACTTT
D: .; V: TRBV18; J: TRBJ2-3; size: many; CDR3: CASSPRGADTQYF; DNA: TGTGCCAGCTCACCACGAGGGGCAGATACGCAGTATTTT
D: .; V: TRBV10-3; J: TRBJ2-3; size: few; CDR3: CAIGRDPGPDTQYF; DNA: TGTGCCATCGGAAGGGATCCCGGGCCAGATACGCAGTATTTT
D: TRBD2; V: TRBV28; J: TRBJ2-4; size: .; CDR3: CASIGGSLAKNIQYF; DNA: TGTGCCAGCATCGGCGGGAGCCTCGCCAAAAACATTCAGTACTTC
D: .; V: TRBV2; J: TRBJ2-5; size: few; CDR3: CASRSPTNTYQETQYF; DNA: TGTGCCAGCAGGAGCCCTACAAATACGTACCAAGAGACCCAGTACTTC
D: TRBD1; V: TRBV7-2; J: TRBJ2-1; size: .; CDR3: CASSSNRGREQFF; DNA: TGTGCCAGCAGCTCAAACAGGGGGCGGGAGCAGTTCTTC
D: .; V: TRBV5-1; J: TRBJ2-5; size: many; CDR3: CASSLVGETQYF; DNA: TGCGCCAGCAGCTTGGTAGGAGAGACCCAGTACTTC
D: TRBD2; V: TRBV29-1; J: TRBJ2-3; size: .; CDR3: CSAKRGPEGTQYF; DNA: TGCAGCGCCAAGCGGGGCCCAGAGGGTACGCAGTATTTT
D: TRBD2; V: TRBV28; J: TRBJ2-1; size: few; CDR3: CASRGEGRSTKGEQFF; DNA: TGTGCCAGCAGGGGGGAGGGACGCTCGACGAAGGGTGAGCAGTTCTTC
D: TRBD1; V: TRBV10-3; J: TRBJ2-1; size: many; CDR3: CATTSDRAYNEQFF; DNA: TGTGCCACTACATCGGACAGGGCCTACAATGAGCAGTTCTTC
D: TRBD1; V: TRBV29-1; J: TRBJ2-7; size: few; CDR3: CSVVPGGGEQYF; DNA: TGCAGCGTTGTTCCAGGGGGCGGCGAGCAGTACTTC
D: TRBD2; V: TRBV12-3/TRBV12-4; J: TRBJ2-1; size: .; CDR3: CATSGGAYNEQFF; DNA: TGTGCCACCTCGGGAGGGGCCTACAATGAGCAGTTCTTC
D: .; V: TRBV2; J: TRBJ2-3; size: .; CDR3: CASTQRVGAGTDTQYF; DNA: TGTGCCAGCACCCAGAGAGTGGGGGCTGGCACAGATACGCAGTATTTT
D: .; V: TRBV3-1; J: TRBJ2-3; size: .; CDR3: CASSQGRRDTQYF; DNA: TGTGCCAGCAGCCAAGGCCGTCGAGATACGCAGTATTTT
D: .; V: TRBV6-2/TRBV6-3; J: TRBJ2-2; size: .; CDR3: CASTRLSGELFF; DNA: TGTGCCAGCACCAGACTATCTGGGGAGCTGTTTTTT
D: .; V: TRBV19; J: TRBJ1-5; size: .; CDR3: CASSMGRNQPQHF; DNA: TGTGCCAGTAGTATGGGGAGGAATCAGCCCCAGCATTTT
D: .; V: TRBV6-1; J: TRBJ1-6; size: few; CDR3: CASSLSVGDVNSPLHF; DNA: TGTGCCAGCAGTCTCTCTGTGGGGGACGTTAATTCACCCCTCCACTTT
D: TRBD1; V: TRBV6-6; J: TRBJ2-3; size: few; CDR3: CASSQTGFTQYF; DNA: TGTGCCAGCAGCCAGACAGGGTTTACGCAGTATTTT
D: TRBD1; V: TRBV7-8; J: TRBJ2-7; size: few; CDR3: CASSLSDRGYEQYF; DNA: TGTGCCAGCAGCTTATCCGACAGGGGTTACGAGCAGTACTTC
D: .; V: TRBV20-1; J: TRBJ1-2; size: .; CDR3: CSAGTRQAVYGYTF; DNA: TGCAGTGCTGGCACTAGACAGGCAGTCTATGGCTACACCTTC
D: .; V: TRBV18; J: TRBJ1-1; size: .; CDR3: CASSPSKNTEAFF; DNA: TGTGCCAGCTCACCGTCGAAGAACACTGAAGCTTTCTTT
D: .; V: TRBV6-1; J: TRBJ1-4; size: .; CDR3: CASRRVSTNEKLFF; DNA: TGTGCCAGCAGAAGAGTCTCAACTAATGAAAAACTGTTTTTT
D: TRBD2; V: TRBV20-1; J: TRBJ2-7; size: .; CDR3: CSAPSRLAGYEQYF; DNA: TGCAGTGCTCCGTCCCGACTAGCGGGATACGAGCAGTACTTC
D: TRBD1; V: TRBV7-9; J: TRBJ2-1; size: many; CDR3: CASSPGSGTGLYNEQFF; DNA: TGTGCCAGCAGCCCGGGGTCCGGGACAGGGTTATACAATGAGCAGTTCTTC
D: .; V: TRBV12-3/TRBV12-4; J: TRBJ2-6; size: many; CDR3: CASAPSGANVLTF; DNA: TGTGCCAGCGCCCCCTCTGGGGCCAACGTCCTGACTTTC
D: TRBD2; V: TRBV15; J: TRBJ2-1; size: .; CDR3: CATSSVQGTTIKITEQFF; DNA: TGTGCCACCAGCAGCGTACAAGGGACTACGATAAAAATCACTGAGCAGTTCTTC
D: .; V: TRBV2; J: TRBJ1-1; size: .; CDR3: CASSERRANTEVFF; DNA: TGTGCCAGCAGTGAAAGGAGGGCGAACACTGAAGTTTTCTTT
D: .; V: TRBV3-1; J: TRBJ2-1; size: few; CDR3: CASSQLYNEQFF; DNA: TGTGCCAGCAGCCAACTGTACAATGAGCAGTTCTTC
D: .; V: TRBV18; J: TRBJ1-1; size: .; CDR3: CASSLHPVGEGTEAFF; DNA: TGTGCCAGCTCTCTTCATCCGGTCGGGGAAGGTACTGAAGCTTTCTTT
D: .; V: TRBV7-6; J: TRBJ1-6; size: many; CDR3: CASSLFRDNSPLHF; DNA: TGTGCCAGCAGCTTATTCAGGGACAATTCACCCCTCCACTTT
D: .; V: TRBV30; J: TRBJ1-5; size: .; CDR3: CAWSAKGQPQHF; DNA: TGTGCCTGGAGCGCGAAGGGGCAGCCCCAGCATTTT
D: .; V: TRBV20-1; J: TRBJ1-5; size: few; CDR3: CSAKMRQFSNQPQHF; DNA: TGCAGTGCTAAAATGAGGCAGTTTAGCAATCAGCCCCAGCATTTT
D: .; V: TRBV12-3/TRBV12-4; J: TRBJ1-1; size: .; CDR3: CASTHRVDTEAFF; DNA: TGTGCCAGCACCCACAGGGTGGACACTGAAGCTTTCTTT
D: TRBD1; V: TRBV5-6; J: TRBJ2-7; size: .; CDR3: CASSPTGTGPYEQYF; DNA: TGTGCCAGCAGCCCCACCGGGACAGGACCCTACGAGCAGTACTTC
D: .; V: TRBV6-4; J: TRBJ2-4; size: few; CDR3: CASSDGVSDPKNIQYF; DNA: TGTGCCAGCAGTGACGGGGTTTCGGACCCGAAAAACATTCAGTACTTC
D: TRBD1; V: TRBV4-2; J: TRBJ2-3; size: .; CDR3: CASSPLRDRESDTQYF; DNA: TGTGCCAGCAGCCCCCTTCGGGACAGGGAGTCCGATACGCAGTATTTT
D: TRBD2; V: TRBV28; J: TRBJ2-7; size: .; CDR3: CACSSQGLGYEQYF; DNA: TGTGCCTGCAGTTCACAGGGACTAGGCTACGAGCAGTACTTC
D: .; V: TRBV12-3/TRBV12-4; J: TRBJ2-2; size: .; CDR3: CASSLVVGIANTGELFF; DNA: TGTGCCAGCAGTTTAGTTGTAGGGATTGCGAACACCGGGGAGCTGTTTTTT
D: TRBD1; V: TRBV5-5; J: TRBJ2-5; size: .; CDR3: CASTARTGTQETQYF; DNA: TGTGCCAGCACGGCCCGGACAGGCACACAAGAGACCCAGTACTTC
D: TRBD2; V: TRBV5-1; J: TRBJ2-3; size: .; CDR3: CASSSAPTRGADTQYF; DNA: TGCGCCAGCAGCTCCGCTCCAACGCGGGGGGCAGATACGCAGTATTTT
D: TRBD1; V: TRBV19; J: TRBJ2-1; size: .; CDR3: CATNRGDEQFF; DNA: TGTGCCACCAACAGGGGCGATGAGCAGTTCTTC
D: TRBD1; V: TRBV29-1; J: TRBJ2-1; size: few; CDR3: CSVPPPDRGLDEQFF; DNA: TGCAGCGTTCCACCCCCGGACAGGGGCCTCGATGAGCAGTTCTTC
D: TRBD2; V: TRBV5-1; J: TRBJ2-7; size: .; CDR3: CASSLKAGGSYEQYF; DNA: TGCGCCAGCAGCCTTAAAGCGGGAGGGTCCTACGAGCAGTACTTC
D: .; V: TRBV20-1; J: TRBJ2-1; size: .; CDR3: CSARPSSRGNEQFF; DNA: TGCAGTGCTAGGCCTAGCAGTAGGGGCAATGAGCAGTTCTTC
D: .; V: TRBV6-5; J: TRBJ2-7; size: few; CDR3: CASSYSPATYEQYF; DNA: TGTGCCAGCAGTTACTCCCCAGCAACCTACGAGCAGTACTTC
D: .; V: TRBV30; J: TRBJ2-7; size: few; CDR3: CAWRGLKTYEQYF; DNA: TGTGCCTGGCGGGGGCTAAAAACCTACGAGCAGTACTTC